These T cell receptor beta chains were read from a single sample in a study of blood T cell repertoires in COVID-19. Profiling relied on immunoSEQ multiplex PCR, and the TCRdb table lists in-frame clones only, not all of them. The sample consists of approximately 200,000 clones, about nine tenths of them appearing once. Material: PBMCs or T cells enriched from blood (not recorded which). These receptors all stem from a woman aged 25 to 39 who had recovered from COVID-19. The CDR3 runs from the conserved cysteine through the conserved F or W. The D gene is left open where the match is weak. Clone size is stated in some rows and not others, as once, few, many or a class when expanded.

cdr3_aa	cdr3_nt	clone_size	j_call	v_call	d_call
CASSLTGVMSYEQYF	TGTGCCAGCAGCTTAACAGGGGTAATGTCCTACGAGCAGTACTTC	NA	TRBJ2-7	TRBV7-9	TRBD1
CASSRNGDSNQPQHF	TGTGCCAGCTCTCGAAACGGGGATAGCAATCAGCCCCAGCATTTT	NA	TRBJ1-5	TRBV18	NA
CASSPRRFRETQYF	TGTGCCAGCAGCCCCCGTCGGTTTAGAGAGACCCAGTACTTC	NA	TRBJ2-5	TRBV6-2/TRBV6-3	NA
CASSAYFLAGETQYF	TGTGCCAGCAGCGCTTACTTTCTAGCGGGAGAGACCCAGTACTTC	NA	TRBJ2-5	TRBV9	TRBD2
CASSHTTSGRYQETQYF	TGTGCCAGCAGCCACACTACTAGCGGGAGGTACCAAGAGACCCAGTACTTC	once	TRBJ2-5	TRBV14	TRBD2
CASSLSSRETTNEKLFF	TGTGCCAGCAGTTTATCTTCTCGGGAAACAACTAATGAAAAACTGTTTTTT	NA	TRBJ1-4	TRBV27	NA
CASSQRQGGVEKLFF	TGTGCCAGCAGCCAAAGACAGGGAGGTGTAGAAAAACTGTTTTTT	few	TRBJ1-4	TRBV7-2	TRBD1
CASSPFSGGKGETQYF	TGTGCCAGCAGCCCCTTTAGTGGGGGGAAGGGGGAGACCCAGTACTTC	NA	TRBJ2-5	TRBV14	NA
CASSLVSGVGYTF	TGTGCCAGCAGCTTAGTCTCCGGGGTAGGCTACACCTTC	NA	TRBJ1-2	TRBV11-2	NA
CASSLAATGSNTIYF	TGCGCCAGCAGCTTGGCCGCCACTGGGAGTAACACCATATATTTT	once	TRBJ1-3	TRBV5-1	NA
CASSLDPDSYEQYF	TGTGCCAGCAGCTTGGATCCAGACTCCTACGAGCAGTACTTC	NA	TRBJ2-7	TRBV5-6	NA
CASRKTVLDSPLHF	TGTGCCAGCAGGAAGACAGTCCTTGATTCACCCCTCCACTTT	NA	TRBJ1-6	TRBV7-9	NA
CATSMRRNTEAFF	TGTGCCACCTCGATGAGAAGGAACACTGAAGCTTTCTTT	NA	TRBJ1-1	TRBV19	NA
CASSAIAGGGGNEQFF	TGTGCCAGCAGCGCTATAGCGGGAGGAGGCGGAAATGAGCAGTTCTTC	NA	TRBJ2-1	TRBV9	TRBD2
CASSLQGINQPQHF	TGTGCCAGCAGCTTACAGGGAATCAATCAGCCCCAGCATTTT	NA	TRBJ1-5	TRBV5-4	NA
CASSPLYGYTF	TGTGCCAGCAGTCCCCTTTATGGCTACACCTTC	NA	TRBJ1-2	TRBV12-3/TRBV12-4	NA
CASSNRVGGTSGAYNEQFF	TGTGCCAGCAGCAACCGGGTGGGGGGTACTAGCGGGGCTTACAATGAGCAGTTCTTC	NA	TRBJ2-1	TRBV9	TRBD2
CASSLAGGTEAFF	TGCGCCAGCAGCCTGGCGGGGGGCACTGAAGCTTTCTTT	NA	TRBJ1-1	TRBV4-1	NA
CASSLAPGPGNTIYF	TGTGCCAGCAGCTTAGCGCCAGGGCCGGGAAACACCATATATTTT	NA	TRBJ1-3	TRBV11-2	NA
CSAHTGTSDTF	TGCAGTGCACACACCGGGACTAGCGACACTTTT	NA	TRBJ2-3	TRBV20-1	TRBD2
CASSLNSGRIKNIQYF	TGTGCCAGCAGCTTAAACAGCGGGAGGATCAAAAACATTCAGTACTTC	NA	TRBJ2-4	TRBV7-9	TRBD2
CASRALAGGSYEQYF	TGTGCCAGCAGGGCCCTAGCGGGAGGGTCCTACGAGCAGTACTTC	NA	TRBJ2-7	TRBV6-5	TRBD2
CASSPSGTSRETQYF	TGTGCCAGCAGCCCTTCCGGGACTAGCCGAGAGACCCAGTACTTC	NA	TRBJ2-5	TRBV3-1/TRBV3-2	TRBD2
CASSLAGGPQHF	TGTGCCAGCAGCTTAGCAGGGGGACCCCAGCATTTT	NA	TRBJ1-5	TRBV7-9	NA
CASSSGGLPTAEQYF	TGTGCCAGCTCTTCCGGGGGACTACCTACTGCAGAGCAGTACTTC	NA	TRBJ2-7	TRBV9	TRBD2
CASSKTTGLDTEAFF	TGTGCCAGCAGCAAAACGACAGGGTTGGACACTGAAGCTTTCTTT	NA	TRBJ1-1	TRBV9	TRBD1
CATSQGETEAFF	TGTGCCACCAGTCAGGGGGAAACTGAAGCTTTCTTT	NA	TRBJ1-1	TRBV24-1	TRBD1
CASSPRTGTSRYEQYF	TGTGCCAGCAGTCCCCGAACCGGGACTAGCAGGTACGAGCAGTACTTC	NA	TRBJ2-7	TRBV28	TRBD2
CASKRSRENNQPQHF	TGTGCCAGCAAAAGATCAAGGGAGAACAATCAGCCCCAGCATTTT	NA	TRBJ1-5	TRBV6-5	NA
CASAGQGNYGYTF	TGTGCCAGTGCTGGACAGGGGAACTATGGCTACACCTTC	NA	TRBJ1-2	TRBV19	TRBD1
CASSRGGLADPEQYF	TGTGCCAGCAGCAGAGGAGGTCTAGCGGACCCCGAGCAGTACTTC	NA	TRBJ2-7	TRBV9	TRBD2